A single TCR beta chain is shown here with its context. The antigen remains undetermined. The length of the CDR3 is 21 residues. The germline gives CDR1 SGHRS, CDR2 YFSETQ. V lost 1 base to trimming and J lost 1 base; unmatched junction nucleotides: 20. Samples were taken several times over chemoradiotherapy. The repertoire was sequenced with immunoSEQ multiplex PCR; TCRdb's copy has only in-frame clones and lacks some. The repertoire has about 67,000 clones, about nine tenths of them found once; the top ten carry more than 3.5%. The record originates from a study of chemoradiotherapy in HPV16-positive cancers. Study at large: Candidate HPV-specific clones and shared TCR motifs came from a couple of HPV16-positive patients.

Overall study results and limits: Candidate HPV-specific clones and E7-related TCR motifs grew in tumor during treatment.

The receptor comes from a human donor with HPV-associated anogenital cancer. The sequencing here drew on blood, taken from a patient who underwent chemoradiotherapy. The chain has TRBV5-1 and TRBJ2-1; 7 nucleotides line up with TRBD2. CDR3 sequence reads: CASSLRGGSLSSISSYNEQFF. The CDR3 bases are TGCGCCAGCAGCTTGCGCGGGGGTTCTCTATCCTCAATCTCATCCTACAATGAGCAGTTCTTC.